Each of the 26 T cell receptor beta chains below was sequenced from the same sample in a study of OX40 agonist ivuxolimab in advanced cancers. Libraries were constructed by the immunoSEQ multiplex PCR assay. The table was pulled from immuneACCESS by TCRdb, which kept in-frame rearrangements only. Such tables lose some clones; where checked, under half of the loss comes from unresolved V genes, and the rest has no known cause. The sample data list 68,000 or so clones, and more than 70% of these were observed just once. The ten largest clones capture over 2% of the sample. Material: CD4+ or CD8+ T cells sorted from blood, obtained in a trial of the OX40 agonist ivuxolimab. These receptors originate from an adult with an advanced solid tumor such as melanoma, head and neck, liver or kidney cancer.

This chain uses TRBV10-3 with TRBJ1-1, with a tentative D call TRBD1 (6 bases). The CDR3 consists of 16 residues. V lost 3 bases, J lost 3 bases, and 17 bases lay in between. Germline V lookup: CDR1 ENHRY, CDR2 SYGVKD. CDR3 region: CAISDQRAGVDTEAFF. The CDR3 DNA sequence: TGTGCCATCAGTGATCAGCGGGCAGGGGTGGACACTGAAGCTTTCTTT.

The V and J genes are TRBV9 and TRBJ2-2, with D possibly matching TRBD1 (6 bases). V dropped 3 bases and J dropped 1 base, with 10 bases sitting between them. The CDR3 length is 15 residues. Germline CDR1 is SGDLS and CDR2 is YYNGEE. The chain's CDR3 is CASSARGLNTGELFF. CDR3 DNA sequence: TGTGCCAGCAGCGCCAGGGGTTTGAACACCGGGGAGCTGTTTTTT.

The V and J genes are TRBV18 and TRBJ2-5; 9 bases are shared with TRBD1. V lost 2 bases, J lost 4 bases, and 2 bases stayed unmatched. The CDR3 extends over 14 amino acids. Looked up from germline, CDR1 is KGHSH and CDR2 is LQKENI. The CDR3, as DNA: TGTGCCAGCTCACCAGGGACAGGGCCAGAGACCCAGTACTTC. It specifies CASSPGTGPETQYF.

The chain uses TRBV5-6 and TRBJ1-2; possible D gene TRBD1, 5 bases. Trimming cost V 3 bases and J 4 bases, with 13 bases left between them. Germline CDR1 and CDR2: SGHDT and YYEEEE. This CDR3 has 14 residues. CDR3: CASSSTAGTYGYTF. CDR3 bases: TGTGCCAGCAGCTCTACGGCAGGGACCTATGGCTACACCTTC.

The J gene is TRBJ1-1, the V gene TRBV11-2; D is unresolved. V lost 5 bases and J 4 bases, leaving 11 bases between the germline ends. In germline, CDR1 is SGHAT, CDR2 FQNNGV. The CDR3 runs to 13 residues. In nucleotides, the CDR3 is TGTGCCAGCAGCCTCACAAGGACCACTGAAGCTTTCTTT. Amino acid sequence: CASSLTRTTEAFF.

V usage is TRBV15 and J usage is TRBJ2-1, with TRBD2 identical over 11 bases. Germline values: CDR1 LNHNV, CDR2 YYDKDF (reference sequence). The V segment lost 6 bases and the J segment 3 bases; nucleotides outside the gene matches: 4. The CDR3 runs 15 residues. The CDR3 reads CATSTLAGVYNEQFF. CDR3 coding DNA: TGTGCCACCAGTACACTAGCGGGAGTCTACAATGAGCAGTTCTTC.

The rearrangement uses TRBV28 and TRBJ2-7; 7 nucleotides agree with TRBD2. The CDR3 length is 14 residues. Per germline, CDR1 MDHEN and CDR2 SYDVKM. J was trimmed by 2 bases and V by 3 bases; bases with no gene match: 4. The CDR3 nucleotides are TGTGCCAGCAGTTTCCTTCGGGGGGCCTACGAGCAGTACTTC. Amino acids: CASSFLRGAYEQYF.

J is TRBJ2-7 and V is TRBV14, with no clear D. This CDR3 comprises 14 residues. The V end lost 1 base, the J end lost 2 bases, and 9 bases lay between the germline ends. CDR1 is SGHDN, CDR2 FVKESK, per germline. In nucleotides, the CDR3 is TGTGCCAGCAGCCAAGGACTCCCTCCCTACGAGCAGTACTTC. Amino acid sequence: CASSQGLPPYEQYF.

V is TRBV4-2 and J is TRBJ2-3; TRBD2 matches at 8 bases. Germline V CDR1 and CDR2: LGHNA, YNFKEQ. J gave up 0 bases and V 1 base, and 3 bases lay outside the gene matches. This CDR3 region has 16 residues. Here the CDR3 DNA reads TGTGCCAGCAGCCAAGCCGGGGGGGCTAGCACAGATACGCAGTATTTT. Translation: CASSQAGGASTDTQYF.

CDR3 in amino acids: CASSSPRSGRIGSPEQYF. The CDR3 coding sequence is TGTGCCAGCAGCTCCCCCCGGAGCGGGAGAATAGGATCTCCCGAGCAGTACTTC. The chain joins TRBV5-5 to TRBJ2-7; TRBD2 aligns across 8 bases. Germline loops: CDR1 SGHKS, CDR2 YYEKEE (reference sequence). The CDR3 covers 18 residues. Losses at the gene ends were 3 bases for V and 6 bases for J; bases not matched to a gene: 20.

V and J are TRBV7-3 and TRBJ2-2; D not resolved. V was shortened by 3 bases and J by 0 bases, with 11 bases between the two germline ends. From germline, CDR1 is SGHTA and CDR2 FQGTGA. The CDR3 contains 16 residues. CDR3 loop: CASSFLPPANTGELFF. DNA for the CDR3: TGTGCCAGCAGCTTCCTACCCCCCGCGAACACCGGGGAGCTGTTTTTT.

The table lists this clone with a count of one. The chain uses TRBV7-9 and TRBJ1-3; 7 bases are a match to TRBD1. The CDR3 loop spans 15 amino acids. Looked up from germline, CDR1 is SEHNR and CDR2 is FQNEAQ (reference sequence). After removal of 4 bases from V and 2 bases from J, the junction contained 5 bases not matched to a gene. The CDR3 protein is CASSSQGETGNTIYF. The CDR3 region has the DNA TGTGCCAGCAGCTCCCAGGGGGAGACTGGAAACACCATATATTTT.

J is TRBJ1-2 and V is TRBV6-5; 9 bases line up with TRBD1. The ends lost 4 bases at V and 3 bases at J; junction bases unmatched: 3. The CDR3 length is 14 residues. Germline CDR1 is MNHEY and CDR2 is SVGAGI. CDR3 sequence (DNA): TGTGCCAGCAGTTGGGGACAGGGAGACTATGGCTACACCTTC. Encoded protein: CASSWGQGDYGYTF.

The V gene is TRBV7-6, the J gene TRBJ2-7, with TRBD1 identical over 8 bases. CDR1 is SGHVS and CDR2 is FNYEAQ in the germline V gene. Trimming took 4 bases from V and 0 from J; bases not matched to a gene: 11. This CDR3 has 17 residues. The CDR3 here is CASSSQAGQGASYEQYF. Here the CDR3 DNA reads TGTGCCAGCAGCTCCCAGGCGGGGCAGGGGGCCTCCTACGAGCAGTACTTC.

This clone was recorded a few times. The chain couples TRBV14 to TRBJ2-7; possible D gene TRBD2, 6 bases. V lost 4 bases, J lost 2 bases, and 15 bases lay in between. There are 15 residues in the CDR3. CDR1 is SGHDN and CDR2 is FVKESK in the germline V gene. The CDR3, as DNA: TGTGCCAGCAGCCCGAAAAAGCGGGCGACCTACGAGCAGTACTTC. Translation: CASSPKKRATYEQYF.

This clone was detected only once. The chain uses TRBV7-9 and TRBJ1-2, with 7 positions matching TRBD1. The ends lost 5 bases at V and 8 bases at J; junction bases unmatched: 17. Germline assignment: CDR1 SEHNR and CDR2 FQNEAQ (reference sequence). The CDR3 totals 16 residues. CDR3 DNA: TGTGCCAGCAGCCCGACCCCAAGGACAGGAGGGTGGGGCTACACCTTC. This codes for CASSPTPRTGGWGYTF.

The chain employs TRBV5-6 and TRBJ2-3, with a weak D call TRBD1 (5 bases). V shed 3 bases and J shed 7 bases, with 9 bases lying between them. This CDR3 is built from 12 residues. CDR1 is SGHDT, CDR2 YYEEEE, per germline. For the CDR3, the DNA is TGTGCCAGCAGCTCAGGGCCTTATACGCAGTATTTT. It yields the protein CASSSGPYTQYF.

The chain is built from TRBV6-1 and TRBJ2-1; D is ambiguous. The V gene lost 5 bases and the J gene lost 4 bases, with 3 bases spanning the gap. The CDR3 spans 11 residues. CDR1 is MNHNS, CDR2 SASEGT, per germline. The CDR3 loop reads CASSLYNEQFF. The DNA for the CDR3 is TGTGCCAGCAGTTTATACAATGAGCAGTTCTTC.

This clone was recorded once. This chain connects TRBV5-1 to TRBJ2-5, with D possibly being TRBD1 or TRBD2 (5 bases each). CDR1 and CDR2 (germline): SGHRS, YFSETQ. This CDR3 is built from 12 residues. V lost 7 bases and J 7 bases, leaving 14 bases between the germline ends. The CDR3 DNA reads as TGCGCCAGCGGGACGGAGGTGGGGACCCAGTACTTC. Translation gives CASGTEVGTQYF. The variable domain in full, with the rest retrieved from reference TRBV5-1 and TRBJ2-5, is KAGVTQTPRYLIKTRGQQVTLSCSPISGHRSVSWYQQTPGQGLQFLFEYFSETQRNKGNFPGRFSGRQFSNSRSEMNVSTLELGDSALYLCASGTEVGTQYFGPGTRLLVL.

The chain recombines TRBV7-7 with TRBJ1-6; D remains ambiguous. CDR3 size: 18 residues. V lost 2 bases to trimming and J lost 0 bases, with 14 bases between them. Germline V gives CDR1 SSHAT, CDR2 FNYEAQ (reference sequence). The CDR3 DNA reads as TGTGCCAGCAGCTTACTACAGAGAAGTAACTCCTATAATTCACCCCTCCACTTT. Protein sequence: CASSLLQRSNSYNSPLHF.

J is TRBJ1-4 and V is TRBV16; 9 nucleotides align to TRBD1. The CDR3 runs 13 residues. Germline assignment: CDR1 KGHSY and CDR2 FQNENV. Trimming cost V 3 bases and J 14 bases; bases outside gene matches: 7. CDR3 region: CASSHSGQGRLFF. CDR3 DNA: TGTGCCAGCAGCCATTCCGGACAGGGGAGGCTGTTTTTT.

This chain links TRBV7-8 with TRBJ2-1, with 7 bases that match TRBD1. Germline trimming cut 11 bases from V and 5 bases from J; bases unmatched to any gene: 12. This CDR3 region has 14 residues. Germline CDR1 SGHVS, CDR2 FQNEAQ. CDR3 nucleotides: TGTGCCTCTAGGGGGCTAGCCCTTAACAATGAGCAGTTCTTC. Amino acid sequence: CASRGLALNNEQFF.

The rearrangement uses TRBV7-9 and TRBJ1-1; D unresolved. CDR3 length: 15 amino acids. Trimming left V 5 bases short and J 1 base short, with 14 bases between. Germline CDR1 reads SEHNR; CDR2 reads FQNEAQ (reference sequence). CDR3 bases: TGTGCCAGCAGCGCCCCTCGCCTGACGAACACTGAAGCTTTCTTT. Protein: CASSAPRLTNTEAFF.

This chain joins TRBV7-2 and TRBJ1-6; possible D gene TRBD1, 6 bases. CDR1 is SGHTA, CDR2 FQGNSA, per germline. V lost 3 bases and J lost 5, with 11 bases in between. This CDR3 comprises 15 residues. Here the CDR3 DNA reads TGTGCCAGCAGCTTTTCCGGGACAAATAATTCACCCCTCCACTTT. Translating it yields CASSFSGTNNSPLHF.

The chain couples TRBV10-3 to TRBJ2-7; no reliable D call. The CDR3 is made up of 13 amino acids. CDR1 ENHRY and CDR2 SYGVKD come from the germline V gene. Trimming took 4 bases from V and 4 from J, leaving 11 bases between them. The CDR3 here is CAISALVGYEQYF. DNA for the CDR3: TGTGCCATCAGTGCTTTAGTGGGTTACGAGCAGTACTTC.

This chain uses TRBV14 with TRBJ2-1; the match to TRBD2 covers 11 bases. Germline V gene data show CDR1 as SGHDN and CDR2 as FVKESK. This CDR3 contains 15 residues. V lost 4 bases, J lost 8 bases, and 7 bases stayed unmatched. The CDR3 protein is CASSRTSGSYHEQFF. CDR3 in DNA: TGTGCCAGCAGCCGAACTAGCGGGAGTTATCATGAGCAGTTCTTC.